These 19 T cell receptor beta chains were sequenced from one sample in a study of T cells in women clearing cervical HPV infection. Profiled with immunoSEQ multiplex PCR; TCRdb holds only in-frame clones, not every one. With roughly 48,000 clones in the sample, the ten largest clones hold 1.5% to 2%. What was sequenced was blood buffy coat. Receptor source: a woman between 18 and 75 years old with a cervical HPV16 infection that either progressed to CIN3+ or cleared (not recorded which).

Of note for this clone: The read stops 3 residues short of the end of the CDR3; the missing end is completed from the germline J gene. The chain uses TRBV11-2 and TRBJ2-7; 9 nucleotides match TRBD2. Germline values: CDR1 SGHAT, CDR2 FQNNGV. The V and J ends lost 5 bases and 3 bases, in that order; junction bases with no gene match: 8. The CDR3 covers 15 residues. Partial CDR3 DNA: TGTGCCAGCAGCCAGACTAGCGGCGCCCACTACGAG. Translation gives CASSQTSGAHYE. The entire CDR3 protein is CASSQTSGAHYEQYF. Variable domain in full (rest from reference TRBV11-2 and TRBJ2-7): EAGVAQSPRYKIIEKRQSVAFWCNPISGHATLYWYQQILGQGPKLLIQFQNNGVVDDSQLPKDRFSAERLKGVDSTLKIQPAKLEDSAVYLCASSQTSGAHYEQYFGPGTRLTVT.

A remark on this clone: The read gets to within 3 residues of the CDR3 end, and the germline J gene fills in the rest. This chain links TRBV7-8 with TRBJ2-7, with D possibly matching TRBD1 (5 bases). Germline V CDR1 and CDR2: SGHVS, FQNEAQ. This CDR3 has 17 amino acids. V lost 2 bases and J 0 bases, leaving 17 bases between the germline ends. Partial CDR3 DNA: TGTGCCAGCAGCTTACTAAAAAGGGGCTCAAACTCCTACGAG. Amino acids: CASSLLKRGSNSYE. The CDR3 reads in full as CASSLLKRGSNSYEQYF.

As regards this clone: The read terminates 3 residues before the CDR3 end, so the remaining end is supplied by the germline J gene. The chain employs TRBV19 and TRBJ1-2; a possible D gene is TRBD1 (6 bases). V was clipped by 1 base and J by 4 bases, with 16 bases between them. This CDR3 comprises 16 residues. Per germline, CDR1 LNHDA and CDR2 SQIVND (reference sequence). The CDR3 bases that were read are TGTGCCAGTAGTATAGCGACAGGAACCCCTGGCTATGGC. Translated, it gives CASSIATGTPGYG. The CDR3 in its entirety is CASSIATGTPGYGYTF.

Details on this clone: Read data end 3 residues before the CDR3 end; the end is taken from the germline J gene. The chain recombines TRBV5-4 with TRBJ2-2, with D perhaps matching TRBD2 (6 bases). The CDR3 has 16 residues. Germline CDR1 SGHNT, CDR2 YYREEE (reference sequence). Trimming removed 1 base at V and 4 bases at J, with 14 bases between. The CDR3 is CASSLFRGGVTGELFF. CDR3 DNA (partial): TGTGCCAGCAGCTTGTTTAGGGGAGGTGTCACCGGGGAG.

As regards this clone: The read stops 3 residues short of the end of the CDR3; the missing end is completed from the germline J gene. The V gene is TRBV28, the J gene TRBJ2-7, with 8 bases aligning to TRBD1. This CDR3 contains 14 residues. Germline loops: CDR1 MDHEN, CDR2 SYDVKM. The V segment lost 2 bases and the J segment 2 bases; nucleotides outside the gene matches: 2. Here the CDR3 reads CASSLGTGTYEQYF. CDR3 DNA, as far as it was read: TGTGCCAGCAGTTTAGGGACAGGAACCTACGAG.

The CDR3: CASNPGLMGTYNEQFF. CDR3 bases read: TGTGCCAGCAATCCAGGCTTGATGGGCACCTACAATGAG. This sequence joins TRBV6-2 or TRBV6-3 and TRBJ2-1; D not certain. The read terminates 3 residues ahead of where the CDR3 ends, so the germline J gene completes it. The CDR3 length is 16 residues. The germline CDR1 and CDR2 sequences are MNHEY and SVGEGT. V lost 7 bases to trimming and J lost 2 bases, with 18 bases between them.

CDR3 loop: CAWSSDLAGPQETQYF. The sequenced CDR3 bases are TGTGCCTGGAGTTCCGACTTAGCGGGGCCGCAAGAGACC. The chain uses TRBV30 and TRBJ2-5, with 8 bases that match TRBD2. The CDR3 end is not reached by the read, which stops 3 residues before it; the germline J gene fills it in. The germline V gene has CDR1 GTSNPN and CDR2 SVGIG (reference sequence). CDR3 length equals 16 residues. The V and J ends lost 2 bases and 2 bases, in that order; junction bases with no gene match: 10. Full variable domain (remainder filled in from reference TRBV30 and TRBJ2-5): SQTIHQWPATLVQPVGSPLSLECTVEGTSNPNLYWYRQAAGRGLQLLFYSVGIGQISSEVPQNLSASRPQDRQFILSSKKLLLSDSGFYLCAWSSDLAGPQETQYFGPGTRLLVL.

Note on this clone: At one boundary the junction diverges from the germline segment, which might be a read error. Read data end 3 residues before the CDR3 end; the end is taken from the germline J gene. The V gene is TRBV4-2, the J gene TRBJ1-6; the D is unclear. The CDR3 length is 14 residues. The germline V gene has CDR1 LGHNA and CDR2 YNFKEQ. This CDR3 is CASSQVYRVTPLHF. Partial CDR3 DNA: TGCGCCAGCAGCCAAGTGTATCGGGTTACACCC.

About this clone: The read terminates 3 residues before the CDR3 end, so the remaining end is supplied by the germline J gene. This chain links TRBV6-1 with TRBJ1-1; possibly TRBD1 for D (5 bases). V lost 4 bases, J lost 7 bases, and 16 bases lay in between. CDR3 length: 14 residues. From germline, CDR1 is MNHNS and CDR2 SASEGT. Here the CDR3 reads CASSVKGPRVEAFF. The DNA read from the CDR3 is TGTGCCAGCAGTGTAAAGGGGCCTCGGGTTGAA.

Comment on this clone: The DNA ends 3 residues before the CDR3 does, and the rest of the CDR3 is filled in from the germline J gene. The J gene is TRBJ1-6, the V gene TRBV2; tentative D call: TRBD1 (5 bases). Germline V gives CDR1 SNHLY, CDR2 FYNNEI. Trimming took off 5 bases at V and 8 bases at J, with 22 bases between the two ends. The CDR3 has 17 residues. CDR3 DNA, as far as it was read: TGTGCCAGCAGTAGTTCCCAGGGCAGGGTTGGATATTCACCC. Translation: CASSSSQGRVGYSP. The CDR3 as a whole reads CASSSSQGRVGYSPLHF.

Details on this clone: The read stops 3 residues short of the end of the CDR3; the missing end is completed from the germline J gene. This rearrangement joins TRBV19 to TRBJ2-7; 8 nucleotides align to TRBD1. This CDR3 spans 15 amino acids. After removal of 5 bases from V and 4 bases from J, the junction contained 10 bases not matched to a gene. Germline V lookup: CDR1 LNHDA, CDR2 SQIVND (reference sequence). CDR3 DNA (partial): TGTGCCAGTAGTCTGGGACAGGCCGGGCGTTACGAG. Translation gives CASSLGQAGRYE. Given in full, the CDR3 is CASSLGQAGRYEQYF.

On this clone: Read data end 3 residues before the CDR3 end; the end is taken from the germline J gene. The chain carries TRBV6-2 or TRBV6-3 and TRBJ1-2; 7 positions match TRBD1. This CDR3 spans 14 amino acids. Germline V gene data show CDR1 as MNHEY and CDR2 as SVGEGT. The covered CDR3 bases are TGTGCCACCGACCGGACAGGTGGAACTATGAGC. Protein product: CATDRTGGTMS. The entire CDR3 reads CATDRTGGTMSYTF.

About this clone itself: The observed sequence ends 3 residues before the CDR3 terminus, with the missing tail filled in from the germline J gene. This chain joins TRBV7-9 and TRBJ2-1; 7 bases are shared with TRBD2. This CDR3 comprises 13 residues. With 6 bases clipped from V and 7 bases from J, the junction kept 6 bases outside the gene matches. The V gene's germline CDR1 is SEHNR and CDR2 FQNEAQ (reference sequence). CDR3 sequence: CASSRGDVNEQFF. The part of the CDR3 DNA that was read is TGTGCCAGCAGTCGGGGGGACGTTAATGAG.

As to this clone: The read terminates 3 residues before the CDR3 end, so the remaining end is supplied by the germline J gene. This chain uses TRBV7-9 with TRBJ2-2, with unresolved D. The CDR3 has 11 amino acids. V dropped 5 bases and J dropped 8 bases, with 6 bases sitting between them. Germline-derived CDR1 and CDR2 are SEHNR and FQNEAQ (reference sequence). CDR3 residues: CASSPVGELFF. Incomplete CDR3 DNA: TGTGCCAGCAGCCCGGTTGGGGAG.

As concerns this clone: The CDR3 extends 3 residues past the end of the read, so its final part is completed from the germline J gene. The rearrangement joins TRBV20-1 to TRBJ2-1; a weak D match, TRBD1 (6 bases). Germline lookup yields CDR1 DFQATT and CDR2 SNEGSKA (reference sequence). The V end was cut by 5 bases, the J end by 4 bases, with 18 bases between. This CDR3 contains 15 residues. The CDR3 DNA, read in part, is TGCAGTGCTTCCTCCAGGGGCCGACGGTACAATGAG. As protein: CSASSRGRRYNE. The CDR3 in full is CSASSRGRRYNEQFF.

A remark on this clone: Coverage ceases 3 residues before the CDR3 finishes, and the germline J gene fills in the end. The chain combines TRBV18 with TRBJ1-5; 9 positions agree with TRBD1. Losses at the gene ends were 6 bases for V and 1 base for J; bases not matched to a gene: 4. CDR1 and CDR2 (germline): KGHSH, LQKENI. This CDR3 has 15 residues. CDR3 amino acids: CASSPGQGSNQPQHF. CDR3 bases read: TGTGCCAGCTCTCCAGGACAGGGGAGCAATCAGCCC. Supplemented by reference TRBV18 and TRBJ1-5, the full variable domain reads NAGVMQNPRHLVRRRGQEARLRCSPMKGHSHVYWYRQLPEEGLKFMVYLQKENIIDESGMPKERFSAEFPKEGPSILRIQQVVRGDSAAYFCASSPGQGSNQPQHFGDGTRLSIL.

As to this clone: The read gets to within 3 residues of the CDR3 end, and the germline J gene fills in the rest. The chain has TRBV18 and TRBJ1-6; possibly TRBD1 for D (6 bases). CDR1 is KGHSH, CDR2 LQKENI, per germline. The V end lost 3 bases, the J end lost 10 bases, and 16 bases lay between the germline ends. The CDR3 length is 15 residues. CDR3 sequence reads: CASSPIAGVSSPLHF. The sequenced CDR3 bases are TGTGCCAGCTCACCCATCGCAGGGGTCTCGTCACCC.

As concerns this clone: The read falls 3 residues short of the CDR3 end, and the missing part is taken from the germline J gene. The gene calls are TRBV2 and TRBJ2-7; D might be TRBD2 (5 bases). V was cut by 2 bases and J by 3 bases, with 14 bases left in between. The CDR3 loop spans 15 amino acids. Germline CDR1 is SNHLY and CDR2 is FYNNEI. The CDR3 sequence is CASSELLVLDYEQYF. The part of the CDR3 DNA that was read is TGTGCCAGCAGTGAACTACTAGTCCTTGACTACGAG.

Comments on this clone: The read stops 3 residues short of the end of the CDR3; the missing end is completed from the germline J gene. This chain joins TRBV5-1 and TRBJ2-6, with D perhaps matching TRBD1 (7 bases). The CDR3 spans 17 residues. Trimming removed 2 bases from V and 0 bases from J, with 12 bases in between. Germline V gene lookup returns CDR1 SGHRS and CDR2 YFSETQ. The CDR3 protein is CASSFEQGGSGANVLTF. CDR3 DNA, as far as it was read: TGCGCCAGCAGCTTTGAGCAGGGGGGCTCTGGGGCCAACGTC.